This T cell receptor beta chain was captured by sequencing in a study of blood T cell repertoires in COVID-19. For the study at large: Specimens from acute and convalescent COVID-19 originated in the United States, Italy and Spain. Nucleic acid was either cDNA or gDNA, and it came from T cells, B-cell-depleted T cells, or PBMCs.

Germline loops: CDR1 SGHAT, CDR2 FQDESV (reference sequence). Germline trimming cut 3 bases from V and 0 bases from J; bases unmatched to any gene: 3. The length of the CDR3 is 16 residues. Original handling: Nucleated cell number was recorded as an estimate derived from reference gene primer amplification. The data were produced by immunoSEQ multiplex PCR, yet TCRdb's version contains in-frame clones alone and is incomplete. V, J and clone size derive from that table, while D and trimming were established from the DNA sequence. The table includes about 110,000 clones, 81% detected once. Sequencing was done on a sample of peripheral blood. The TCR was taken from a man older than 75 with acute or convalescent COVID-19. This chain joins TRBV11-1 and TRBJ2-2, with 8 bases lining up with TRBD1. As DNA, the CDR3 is TGTGCCAGCAGCTTGCGGACAGGGTCGAACACCGGGGAGCTGTTTTTT. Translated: CASSLRTGSNTGELFF.